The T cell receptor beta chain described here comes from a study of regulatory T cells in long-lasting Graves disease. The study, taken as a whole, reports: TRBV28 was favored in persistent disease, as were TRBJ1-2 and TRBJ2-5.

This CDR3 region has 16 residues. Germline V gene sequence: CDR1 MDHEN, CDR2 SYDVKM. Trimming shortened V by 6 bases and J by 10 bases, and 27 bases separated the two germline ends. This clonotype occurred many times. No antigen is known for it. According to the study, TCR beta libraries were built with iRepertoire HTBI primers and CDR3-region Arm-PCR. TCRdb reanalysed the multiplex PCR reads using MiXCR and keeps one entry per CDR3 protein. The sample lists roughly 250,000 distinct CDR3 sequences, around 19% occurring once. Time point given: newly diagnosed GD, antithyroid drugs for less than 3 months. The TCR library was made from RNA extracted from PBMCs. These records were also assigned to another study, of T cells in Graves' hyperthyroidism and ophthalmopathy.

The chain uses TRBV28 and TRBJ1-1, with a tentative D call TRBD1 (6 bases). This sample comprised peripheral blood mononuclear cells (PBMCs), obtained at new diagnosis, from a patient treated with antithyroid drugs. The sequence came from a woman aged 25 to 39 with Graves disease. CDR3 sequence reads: CASSVPVPGQRNRAFF. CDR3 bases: TGTGCCAGCAGCGTTCCAGTCCCGGGACAACGAAACAGAGCTTTCTTT.